A single sample gave rise to the 22 T cell receptor beta chains below, sequenced in a study of graft-versus-host responses after intestinal transplantation. Profiled with immunoSEQ multiplex PCR; TCRdb holds only in-frame clones, not every one. The profile covers about 90,000 clones, with approximately 94% appearing a single time and roughly 0.18% taken by the ten largest. Their cognate antigens are unknown. The specimen comprised unstimulated CD4+ T cells sorted from spleen or lymph node cells, sampled before transplant. These receptors all come from a human donor who was the organ donor for an intestinal transplant.

CDR3 residues: CATARQGKGYEQYF. CDR3 bases: TGTGCCACGGCAAGACAGGGTAAGGGGTACGAGCAGTACTTC. The V call is TRBV15, the J call TRBJ2-7; TRBD1 agrees at 7 bases. The V gene's germline CDR1 is LNHNV and CDR2 YYDKDF (reference sequence). The CDR3 sequence is 14 residues long. The ends lost 9 bases at V and 4 bases at J; junction bases unmatched: 12.

The CDR3, as DNA: TGTGCCAGCAGTCCAACAGATCCTTATGGCTACACCTTC. Translation: CASSPTDPYGYTF. V and J are TRBV28 and TRBJ1-2; D is undetermined. The CDR3 loop spans 13 amino acids. The V gene's germline CDR1 is MDHEN and CDR2 SYDVKM. V lost 5 bases and J lost 5, with 12 bases in between.

The chain couples TRBV18 to TRBJ2-3; the D gene is possibly TRBD1 (5 bases). Germline V gene data show CDR1 as KGHSH and CDR2 as LQKENI. CDR3 size: 16 residues. Trimming pared 0 bases from V and 6 bases from J, leaving 16 bases between. In DNA form, the CDR3 reads TGTGCCAGCTCACCACCGGGGCAGCGTACATCGGATACGCAGTATTTT. This translates into CASSPPGQRTSDTQYF.

The chain is built from TRBV6-6 and TRBJ2-5; perhaps TRBD2 as D (6 bases). This CDR3 contains 12 residues. Between the trimmed V and J ends, which lost 5 bases and 7 bases, there was a span of 11 bases. Germline V CDR1 and CDR2: MNHNY, SVGAGI (reference sequence). CDR3 DNA: TGTGCCAGCAGTCGCTTGGAGGGGACCCAGTACTTC. Its translation is CASSRLEGTQYF.

The chain combines TRBV5-6 with TRBJ2-5; the match to TRBD1 covers 8 bases. With 3 bases clipped from V and 2 bases from J, the junction kept 6 bases outside the gene matches. Looked up from germline, CDR1 is SGHDT and CDR2 is YYEEEE. This CDR3 has 15 amino acids. The CDR3 nucleotides read TGTGCCAGCAGCTCGACTGGACAGGGACAAGAGACCCAGTACTTC. As protein: CASSSTGQGQETQYF. The complete variable domain, with remaining parts taken from reference TRBV5-6 and TRBJ2-5, reads DAGVTQSPTHLIKTRGQQVTLRCSPKSGHDTVSWYQQALGQGPQFIFQYYEEEERQRGNFPDRFSGHQFPNYSSELNVNALLLGDSALYLCASSSTGQGQETQYFGPGTRLLVL.

This clone was found once. The V gene is TRBV30, the J gene TRBJ1-6; weak D call: TRBD1 (5 bases). Trimming shortened V by 7 bases and J by 9 bases, and 19 bases separated the two germline ends. The CDR3 is 14 residues long. Germline lookup yields CDR1 GTSNPN and CDR2 SVGIG (reference sequence). DNA of the CDR3: TGTGCCTCATCGTGGGGCGGGGTTTTTTCACCCCTCCACTTT. Its protein product is CASSWGGVFSPLHF. The full variable domain, with the rest looked up from reference TRBV30 and TRBJ1-6, is SQTIHQWPATLVQPVGSPLSLECTVEGTSNPNLYWYRQAAGRGLQLLFYSVGIGQISSEVPQNLSASRPQDRQFILSSKKLLLSDSGFYLCASSWGGVFSPLHFGNGTRLTVT.

The rearrangement links TRBV28 to TRBJ2-7; perhaps D is TRBD1 or TRBD2 (5 bases each). Trimming left V 2 bases short and J 0 bases short, with 14 bases between. Germline CDR1 reads MDHEN; CDR2 reads SYDVKM. CDR3 length: 16 residues. In DNA, the CDR3 is TGTGCCAGCAGTTTAGCGGGCAGGGCCAACTCCTACGAGCAGTACTTC. Encoded protein: CASSLAGRANSYEQYF. The full variable domain, completed using reference TRBV28 and TRBJ2-7, is DVKVTQSSRYLVKRTGEKVFLECVQDMDHENMFWYRQDPGLGLRLIYFSYDVKMKEKGDIPEGYSVSREKKERFSLILESASTNQTSMYLCASSLAGRANSYEQYFGPGTRLTVT.

The CDR3 nucleotides are TGTGCCAGCAGGGCAAAGGACCAGAATAATGAAAAACTGTTTTTT. This codes for CASRAKDQNNEKLFF. The V gene is TRBV6-1, the J gene TRBJ1-4, with D hard to call. CDR1 is MNHNS, CDR2 SASEGT, per germline. This CDR3 is 15 amino acids long. V lost 6 bases to trimming and J lost 4 bases, with 15 bases between them.

The chain combines TRBV19 with TRBJ1-1, with 8 nucleotides matching TRBD1. Germline V gene lookup returns CDR1 LNHDA and CDR2 SQIVND (reference sequence). The CDR3 is 18 amino acids. V was clipped by 0 bases and J by 3 bases; unmatched bases: 12. The CDR3 region is CASSIDDRQGWKDTEAFF. The CDR3 region has the DNA TGTGCCAGTAGTATAGACGACCGACAGGGGTGGAAGGACACTGAAGCTTTCTTT.

The chain uses TRBV29-1 and TRBJ1-2, with D perhaps matching TRBD1 (5 bases). The CDR3 runs to 14 residues. Germline CDR1 SQVTM, CDR2 ANQGSEA. V gave up 4 bases and J gave up 8 bases, with 20 bases separating them. The CDR3 bases are TGCAGCGTTGGACGAGGGGATCTTAGCGGCGGCTACACCTTC. Its protein product is CSVGRGDLSGGYTF.

The J gene is TRBJ2-5, the V gene TRBV5-1; no clear D. V dropped 4 bases and J dropped 5 bases, with 6 bases sitting between them. The CDR3 runs 11 residues. The germline V gene has CDR1 SGHRS and CDR2 YFSETQ. This CDR3 reads CASSHRETQYF. In DNA form, the CDR3 reads TGCGCCAGCAGCCATCGCGAGACCCAGTACTTC.

This clone was picked up one time. The V and J genes are TRBV29-1 and TRBJ1-2, with a weak D call TRBD1 (6 bases). Per the germline V gene, CDR1 is SQVTM and CDR2 is ANQGSEA. The V gene lost 6 bases and the J gene lost 3 bases, with 20 bases spanning the gap. This CDR3 has 15 amino acids. CDR3 loop: CSVGGLEGQHYGYTF. For the CDR3, the DNA is TGCAGCGTGGGTGGTCTAGAAGGACAGCACTATGGCTACACCTTC. Complete variable domain (other parts from reference TRBV29-1 and TRBJ1-2): SAVISQKPSRDICQRGTSLTIQCQVDSQVTMMFWYRQQPGQSLTLIATANQGSEATYESGFVIDKFPISRPNLTFSTLTVSNMSPEDSSIYLCSVGGLEGQHYGYTFGSGTRLTVV.

This chain links TRBV19 with TRBJ1-5; TRBD1 matches at 9 bases. The CDR3 loop spans 15 amino acids. The J segment lost 3 bases and the V segment lost 6 bases, leaving 6 bases of the junction unmatched. Germline V CDR1 and CDR2: LNHDA, SQIVND (reference sequence). The CDR3 coding sequence is TGTGCCAGTAGCTCCGGACAGGGGAACAATCAGCCCCAGCATTTT. Its translation is CASSSGQGNNQPQHF.

The gene calls are TRBV4-1 and TRBJ2-2; maybe TRBD1 (6 bases). Germline CDR1 MGHRA, CDR2 YSYEKL. This CDR3 has 19 amino acids. Deletions cut 4 bases from V and 6 bases from J, with 27 bases between. This CDR3 reads CASSPTSGRDTSRPGELFF. The CDR3 DNA sequence: TGCGCCAGCAGCCCCACATCCGGTCGGGACACTTCCCGGCCCGGGGAGCTGTTTTTT.

This clone appeared a single time. Its ends do not fully match the called genes, so a read error is possible. The chain has TRBV18 and TRBJ1-2, with a possible D match to TRBD1 (5 bases). Germline V lookup: CDR1 KGHSH, CDR2 LQKENI. The CDR3 loop spans 15 amino acids. The CDR3: CASSPPSRGLYDYTF. For the CDR3, the DNA is TGTGCCAGCTCACCACCGTCACGGGGCCTGTATGACTACACCTTC. Full variable domain (remainder filled in from reference TRBV18 and TRBJ1-2): NAGVMQNPRHLVRRRGQEARLRCSPMKGHSHVYWYRQLPEEGLKFMVYLQKENIIDESGMPKERFSAEFPKEGPSILRIQQVVRGDSAAYFCASSPPSRGLYDYTFGSGTRLTVV.

This clone has a single count. The J gene is TRBJ2-1, the V gene TRBV30, with 10 bases lining up with TRBD2. CDR1 is GTSNPN and CDR2 is SVGIG in the germline V gene (reference sequence). Trimming removed 3 bases from V and 8 bases from J; junction bases left unmatched: 13. The CDR3 runs 16 residues. The CDR3 DNA is TGTGCCTGGAGCGCAGCCAAGGTAGCGGGGGGACATGAGCAGTTCTTC. Amino acid sequence: CAWSAAKVAGGHEQFF.

CDR3 in DNA: TGTGCCAGCAGCTCATTCGCCTCAGGGGCCAACGTCCTGACTTTC. It is translated as CASSSFASGANVLTF. This chain connects TRBV5-4 to TRBJ2-6; unclear D gene. CDR3 size: 15 residues. The V and J ends lost 3 bases and 4 bases respectively, with 11 bases between them. Germline-derived CDR1 and CDR2 are SGHNT and YYREEE (reference sequence).

The CDR3 nucleotides read TGTGCCAGCAGTGAAGGCCCTGGGGCCAACGTCCTGACTTTC. It yields the protein CASSEGPGANVLTF. The chain couples TRBV2 to TRBJ2-6; D gene ambiguous. This CDR3 is built from 14 residues. CDR1 is SNHLY and CDR2 is FYNNEI in the germline V gene. V was cut by 1 base and J by 2 bases, with 3 bases left in between.

The chain couples TRBV19 to TRBJ1-2, with D possibly TRBD1 on 5 matching bases. The V gene's germline CDR1 is LNHDA and CDR2 SQIVND (reference sequence). The length of the CDR3 is 15 residues. Trimming removed 5 bases at V and 2 bases at J, with 15 bases between. CDR3 in DNA: TGTGCCAGTAGTGGGCGGGACGGGAAGAACTATGGCTACACCTTC. Translated, it gives CASSGRDGKNYGYTF.

The chain is built from TRBV2 and TRBJ1-4; a possible D gene is TRBD1 (5 bases). Trimming removed 4 bases from V and 7 bases from J, with 13 bases in between. CDR3 size: 14 residues. Germline V CDR1 and CDR2: SNHLY, FYNNEI. The CDR3 reads CASSAGRVPEKLFF. The CDR3 region has the DNA TGTGCCAGCAGTGCCGGCAGGGTTCCTGAAAAACTGTTTTTT.

The gene calls are TRBV5-3 and TRBJ1-4, with D possibly matching TRBD1 (5 bases). TRBV5-3 has ORF status, its function being uncertain. Between the trimmed V and J ends, which lost 4 bases and 4 bases, there was a span of 17 bases. The CDR3 consists of 16 residues. CDR3 loop: CARSPPGTRNNEKLFF. Here the CDR3 DNA reads TGTGCCAGAAGCCCCCCAGGGACGAGGAATAATGAAAAACTGTTTTTT.

The rearrangement joins TRBV7-3 to TRBJ2-5, with TRBD2 identical over 8 bases. Trimming at V came to 4 bases and at J to 5 bases, leaving 9 bases not matched to a gene. Per germline, CDR1 SGHTA and CDR2 FQGTGA. The CDR3 totals 15 residues. This chain's CDR3 is CASSSQGTSGETQYF. For the CDR3, the DNA is TGTGCCAGCAGCTCCCAAGGGACTAGTGGGGAGACCCAGTACTTC.